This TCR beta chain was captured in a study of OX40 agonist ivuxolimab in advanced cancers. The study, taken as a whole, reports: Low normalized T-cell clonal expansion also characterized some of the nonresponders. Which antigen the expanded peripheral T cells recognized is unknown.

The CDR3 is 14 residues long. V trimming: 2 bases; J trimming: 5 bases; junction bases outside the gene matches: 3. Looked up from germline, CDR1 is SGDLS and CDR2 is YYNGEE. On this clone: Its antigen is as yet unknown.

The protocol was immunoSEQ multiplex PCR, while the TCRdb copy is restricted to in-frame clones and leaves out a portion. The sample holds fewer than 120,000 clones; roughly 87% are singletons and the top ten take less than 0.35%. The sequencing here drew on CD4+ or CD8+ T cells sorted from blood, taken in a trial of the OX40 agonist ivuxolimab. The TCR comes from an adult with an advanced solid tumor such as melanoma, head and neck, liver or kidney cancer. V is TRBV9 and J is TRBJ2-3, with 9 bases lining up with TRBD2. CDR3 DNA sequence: TGTGCCAGCAGCGTTAGCGGGGGAGGAGATACGCAGTATTTT. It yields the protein CASSVSGGGDTQYF.